The rows below give T cell receptor beta chains drawn from one sample of a study of graft-versus-host responses after intestinal transplantation. Profiled with immunoSEQ multiplex PCR; TCRdb holds only in-frame clones, not every one. The table includes roughly 45,000 clones, about 95% detected once. This specimen was PBMCs, taken around 330 days after intestinal transplant. These receptors were obtained from a human patient who received an intestinal transplant, so some T cells may come from the graft donor. Both conserved end residues are part of each CDR3. The D gene is left open where the match is weak. Clone size is given for some rows only: seen once, a few or many times, or a class if the clone is expanded.

abundance,j_gene,d_gene,v_gene,CDR3nt,CDR3aa
.,TRBJ1-1,.,TRBV7-2,TGTGCCAGCAGCTTAAGCGCACAAGGGAGAGCTTTCTTT,CASSLSAQGRAFF
.,TRBJ2-7,.,TRBV6-1,TGTGCCAGCATGGGGCGTTACTACGAGCAGTACTTC,CASMGRYYEQYF
.,TRBJ2-4,.,TRBV6-5,TGTGCCAGCAAGCATAGCGGTAAAAACATTCAGTACTTC,CASKHSGKNIQYF
.,TRBJ2-7,TRBD2,TRBV10-3,TGTGCCATCAAACCGGGACTAGCGGGGGCCCGGTCCTACGAGCAGTACTTC,CAIKPGLAGARSYEQYF
.,TRBJ2-2,.,TRBV7-2,TGTGCCAGCAGCCAACAGGTTCTCGGGGAGCTGTTTTTT,CASSQQVLGELFF
.,TRBJ1-1,.,TRBV29-1,TGCAGCGTTGCGCGGAGGATGAACACTGAAGCTTTCTTT,CSVARRMNTEAFF
once,TRBJ2-5,.,TRBV4-1,TGCGCCAGCAGCCAAGCGGCTAGCAAGACCCAGTACTTC,CASSQAASKTQYF
.,TRBJ1-1,TRBD1,TRBV4-1,TGCGCCAGCAGCCCATGGGGTGACAGGGGTGGGACTGAAGCTTTCTTT,CASSPWGDRGGTEAFF
once,TRBJ2-7,TRBD1,TRBV2,TGTGCCAGCAGCGCACAACGAGGGGGCGACTCCTACGAGCAGTACTTC,CASSAQRGGDSYEQYF
.,TRBJ2-7,TRBD1,TRBV19,TGTGCCAGTAGCCCGGGACAGCGCTACGAGCAGTACTTC,CASSPGQRYEQYF
.,TRBJ2-2,.,TRBV7-7,TGTGCCAGCAGCTTAACGGGGACCGGCTCCGGGGAGCTGTTTTTT,CASSLTGTGSGELFF
.,TRBJ2-7,TRBD2,TRBV5-4,TGTGCCAGCAGCCCGAGCGGGGGGTTCGAGCAGTACTTC,CASSPSGGFEQYF
.,TRBJ2-5,TRBD2,TRBV19,TGTGCCAGTAGTATACTGGGAGGAGCGGGACCCCAAGAGACCCAGTACTTC,CASSILGGAGPQETQYF
.,TRBJ2-2,.,TRBV5-6,TGTGCCAGCAGCCCGACAGCCACCGGGGAGCTGTTTTTT,CASSPTATGELFF
.,TRBJ1-5,.,TRBV27,TGTGCCAGCAGTCCAGGACAGAGCAATCAGCCCCAGCATTTT,CASSPGQSNQPQHF
.,TRBJ1-4,TRBD1,TRBV11-2,TGTGCCAGCAGCCCCCGGACAGGGCGGAGTGAAAAACTGTTTTTT,CASSPRTGRSEKLFF